The rows below give T cell receptor beta chains drawn from one sample of a study of cytomegalovirus exposure and HLA in healthy donors. Repertoires were generated with immunoSEQ multiplex PCR, while TCRdb's copy carries only in-frame clones and drops some. This sample has about 140,000 clones, with about three quarters found just once. The sequencing input was PBMCs. The origin of the receptors is a woman aged 40 to 55 in good health and CMV-seronegative. Both conserved end residues are part of each CDR3. The order of the fields is V gene, J gene, CDR3 length, D gene, clone size, CDR3 DNA, CDR3 protein. The D gene is left open where the match is weak. A row's size may be missing; if present it is once, few, many or a size class.

V gene: TRBV5-1
J gene: TRBJ2-5
CDR3 length: 15
D gene: TRBD2
clone size: -
CDR3 DNA: TGCGCCAGCAGCCGGACTAGCGGGGGGAAAGAGACCCAGTACTTC
CDR3 protein: CASSRTSGGKETQYF

V gene: TRBV6-1
J gene: TRBJ2-7
CDR3 length: 16
D gene: -
clone size: -
CDR3 DNA: TGTGCCAGCAGTGAACTTTTGGGGAGTGGGGTCTACGAGCAGTACTTC
CDR3 protein: CASSELLGSGVYEQYF

V gene: TRBV5-6
J gene: TRBJ1-2
CDR3 length: 15
D gene: -
clone size: few
CDR3 DNA: TGTGCCAGCAGCAAACCGGGACTGGATAACTATGGCTACACCTTC
CDR3 protein: CASSKPGLDNYGYTF

V gene: TRBV10-3
J gene: TRBJ2-1
CDR3 length: 15
D gene: -
clone size: -
CDR3 DNA: TGTGCCATCAGCCGGGACACTGGCTCCTACAATGAGCAGTTCTTC
CDR3 protein: CAISRDTGSYNEQFF

V gene: TRBV6-4
J gene: TRBJ1-5
CDR3 length: 14
D gene: TRBD1
clone size: -
CDR3 DNA: TGTGCCAGCAGTGACGTCGGCAGGGGGCAACCCCAGCATTTT
CDR3 protein: CASSDVGRGQPQHF

V gene: TRBV5-3
J gene: TRBJ1-6
CDR3 length: 17
D gene: -
clone size: -
CDR3 DNA: TGTGCCAGAAGCTCAACGAGGTCATTGGACATTAATTCCCCCCTCCACTTT
CDR3 protein: CARSSTRSLDINSPLHF

V gene: TRBV7-2
J gene: TRBJ1-6
CDR3 length: 16
D gene: TRBD1
clone size: -
CDR3 DNA: TGTGCCAGCAGCTTAGGAATACAGGGGGCGCCTTCACCCCTCCACTTT
CDR3 protein: CASSLGIQGAPSPLHF

V gene: TRBV19
J gene: TRBJ2-1
CDR3 length: 12
D gene: -
clone size: -
CDR3 DNA: TGTGCCAGTAGTATAGGCGGGCATGAGCAGTTCTTC
CDR3 protein: CASSIGGHEQFF

V gene: TRBV29-1
J gene: TRBJ2-2
CDR3 length: 20
D gene: TRBD2
clone size: -
CDR3 DNA: TGCAGCGTGGGAGCTTACACCGGGACTAGCGGGGGGACGAACACCGGGGAGCTGTTTTTT
CDR3 protein: CSVGAYTGTSGGTNTGELFF

V gene: TRBV7-2
J gene: TRBJ1-2
CDR3 length: 15
D gene: -
clone size: -
CDR3 DNA: TGTGCCAGCAGTCTGGGGGGTGAGAGATCCTATGGCTACACCTTC
CDR3 protein: CASSLGGERSYGYTF

V gene: TRBV13
J gene: TRBJ2-1
CDR3 length: 15
D gene: -
clone size: -
CDR3 DNA: TGTGCCAGCAGCGTCGCAGGGGAGGGGTACAATGAGCAGTTCTTC
CDR3 protein: CASSVAGEGYNEQFF

V gene: TRBV10-3
J gene: TRBJ1-1
CDR3 length: 12
D gene: TRBD1
clone size: few
CDR3 DNA: TGTGCCATCAGCCAGGGGGACACTGAAGCTTTCTTT
CDR3 protein: CAISQGDTEAFF

V gene: TRBV5-6
J gene: TRBJ1-1
CDR3 length: 13
D gene: -
clone size: once
CDR3 DNA: TGTGCCAGCAGCTTGGACTGGAACACTGAAGCTTTCTTT
CDR3 protein: CASSLDWNTEAFF

V gene: TRBV4-1
J gene: TRBJ1-2
CDR3 length: 14
D gene: TRBD1
clone size: -
CDR3 DNA: TGCGCCAGCAGCCACCGGGACAGGACTCTCGGGGGCACCTTC
CDR3 protein: CASSHRDRTLGGTF

V gene: TRBV25-1
J gene: TRBJ2-5
CDR3 length: 16
D gene: TRBD1
clone size: -
CDR3 DNA: TGTGCCAGCAGTGAATACCCGGACAGGGCCCAAGAGACCCAGTACTTC
CDR3 protein: CASSEYPDRAQETQYF

V gene: TRBV2
J gene: TRBJ2-5
CDR3 length: 16
D gene: TRBD1
clone size: -
CDR3 DNA: TGTGCCAGCAGTGAAGGGGACAGGGCCCGCCAAGAGACCCAGTACTTC
CDR3 protein: CASSEGDRARQETQYF

V gene: TRBV19
J gene: TRBJ1-2
CDR3 length: 12
D gene: -
clone size: -
CDR3 DNA: TGTGCCAGTAATTCGGGGAACTATGGCTACACCTTC
CDR3 protein: CASNSGNYGYTF

V gene: TRBV5-6
J gene: TRBJ2-3
CDR3 length: 15
D gene: TRBD2
clone size: -
CDR3 DNA: TGTGCCAGCAGCTTCAGCGGGGGGCATTCGAATACGCAGTATTTT
CDR3 protein: CASSFSGGHSNTQYF

V gene: TRBV7-3
J gene: TRBJ2-5
CDR3 length: 13
D gene: -
clone size: -
CDR3 DNA: TGTGCCAGCAGCTATACGAGCGTTGAGACCCAGTACTTC
CDR3 protein: CASSYTSVETQYF

V gene: TRBV9
J gene: TRBJ2-2
CDR3 length: 15
D gene: -
clone size: -
CDR3 DNA: TGTGCCAGCAGCGTAACACAGATGAACACCGGGGAGCTGTTTTTT
CDR3 protein: CASSVTQMNTGELFF

V gene: TRBV4-2
J gene: TRBJ1-5
CDR3 length: 15
D gene: -
clone size: few
CDR3 DNA: TGTGCCAGCAGCCAAGAATCGCGGGACGACCAGCCCCAGCATTTT
CDR3 protein: CASSQESRDDQPQHF

V gene: TRBV9
J gene: TRBJ1-1
CDR3 length: 14
D gene: -
clone size: -
CDR3 DNA: TGTGCCAGCAGCCGGGAGAACACGAACACTGAAGCTTTCTTT
CDR3 protein: CASSRENTNTEAFF

V gene: TRBV6-1
J gene: TRBJ2-5
CDR3 length: 14
D gene: -
clone size: -
CDR3 DNA: TGTGCCAGCAGTGAACGAGGGATCCAAGAGACCCAGTACTTC
CDR3 protein: CASSERGIQETQYF

V gene: TRBV10-1
J gene: TRBJ2-3
CDR3 length: 16
D gene: TRBD2
clone size: -
CDR3 DNA: TGCGCCAGCAGTGAGTCGGCAGCGGGACTCCTCTTTGCGCAGTATTTT
CDR3 protein: CASSESAAGLLFAQYF

V gene: TRBV28
J gene: TRBJ1-1
CDR3 length: 13
D gene: -
clone size: -
CDR3 DNA: TGTGCCAGTTTGACAGTCCAGAACACTGAAGCTTTCTTT
CDR3 protein: CASLTVQNTEAFF

V gene: TRBV10-1
J gene: TRBJ2-2
CDR3 length: 15
D gene: TRBD1
clone size: -
CDR3 DNA: TGCGCCAGCAGTGAGGACAGGGGGAACACCGGGGAGCTGTTTTTT
CDR3 protein: CASSEDRGNTGELFF

V gene: TRBV5-4
J gene: TRBJ2-4
CDR3 length: 16
D gene: -
clone size: -
CDR3 DNA: TGTGCCAGCAGCTTACAAGCAGGGCTAGCCAAAAACATTCAGTACTTC
CDR3 protein: CASSLQAGLAKNIQYF

V gene: TRBV5-1
J gene: TRBJ2-3
CDR3 length: 18
D gene: TRBD1
clone size: -
CDR3 DNA: TGCGCCAGCAGCGGGTCGGGGACAGGGGTTTTAATAGCAGATACGCAGTATTTT
CDR3 protein: CASSGSGTGVLIADTQYF

V gene: TRBV27
J gene: TRBJ2-1
CDR3 length: 24
D gene: -
clone size: -
CDR3 DNA: TGTGCCAGCAGTTTATCCTGGAGCTCCCCCGTCAGTCCTATAGCGGCAAGCTCCTACAATGAGCAGTTCTTC
CDR3 protein: CASSLSWSSPVSPIAASSYNEQFF

V gene: TRBV7-2
J gene: TRBJ2-3
CDR3 length: 16
D gene: TRBD2
clone size: -
CDR3 DNA: TGTGCCAGCAGGGGAGGGCCAGCGGGGGTCGAGGATACGCAGTATTTT
CDR3 protein: CASRGGPAGVEDTQYF

V gene: TRBV25-1
J gene: TRBJ2-3
CDR3 length: 15
D gene: -
clone size: -
CDR3 DNA: TGTGCCAGCAGTGAATTTCAGGGATTCACAGATACGCAGTATTTT
CDR3 protein: CASSEFQGFTDTQYF

V gene: TRBV4-1
J gene: TRBJ1-2
CDR3 length: 17
D gene: -
clone size: -
CDR3 DNA: TGCGCCAGCAGCCAGAGGGCGATGAGCGGGGGAAACTATGGCTACACCTTC
CDR3 protein: CASSQRAMSGGNYGYTF

V gene: TRBV9
J gene: TRBJ2-5
CDR3 length: 17
D gene: -
clone size: -
CDR3 DNA: TGTGCCAGCAGCGTATCCCCTAACAGACAGTATCAAGAGACCCAGTACTTC
CDR3 protein: CASSVSPNRQYQETQYF

V gene: TRBV5-5
J gene: TRBJ1-5
CDR3 length: 17
D gene: -
clone size: -
CDR3 DNA: TGTGCCAGCAGCTCCGGACTTATCTGGGGTAGCAATCAGCCCCAGCATTTT
CDR3 protein: CASSSGLIWGSNQPQHF

V gene: TRBV18
J gene: TRBJ2-2
CDR3 length: 15
D gene: -
clone size: -
CDR3 DNA: TGTGCCAGCTCACCTCTGGCCCAAAACACCGGGGAGCTGTTTTTT
CDR3 protein: CASSPLAQNTGELFF

V gene: TRBV7-2
J gene: TRBJ2-2
CDR3 length: 15
D gene: -
clone size: -
CDR3 DNA: TGTGCCAGCAGCTTAAGGACTACGAACACCGGGGAGCTGTTTTTT
CDR3 protein: CASSLRTTNTGELFF

V gene: TRBV4-1
J gene: TRBJ1-2
CDR3 length: 12
D gene: -
clone size: few
CDR3 DNA: TGCGCCAGCAGCCAAGAGGACAGCCGCTTAACCTTC
CDR3 protein: CASSQEDSRLTF

V gene: TRBV11-2
J gene: TRBJ2-1
CDR3 length: 18
D gene: -
clone size: once
CDR3 DNA: TGTGCCAGCAGCTTAGGAGGAAGGAAAGGGGAATCCTACAATGAGCAGTTCTTC
CDR3 protein: CASSLGGRKGESYNEQFF

V gene: TRBV9
J gene: TRBJ1-2
CDR3 length: 16
D gene: TRBD1
clone size: -
CDR3 DNA: TGTGCCAGCAGCGTAGTGGACAGGGTGTTGAACTATGGCTACACCTTC
CDR3 protein: CASSVVDRVLNYGYTF

V gene: TRBV7-9
J gene: TRBJ1-1
CDR3 length: 14
D gene: -
clone size: few
CDR3 DNA: TGTGCCAGCAGCCAAAACTCGGGGAACACTGAAGCTTTCTTT
CDR3 protein: CASSQNSGNTEAFF

V gene: TRBV7-2
J gene: TRBJ2-1
CDR3 length: 15
D gene: TRBD2
clone size: -
CDR3 DNA: TGTGCCAGCAGCTTAGCTAGCGGGGGGAAGAATGAGCAGTTCTTC
CDR3 protein: CASSLASGGKNEQFF

V gene: TRBV7-8
J gene: TRBJ1-5
CDR3 length: 15
D gene: TRBD1
clone size: once
CDR3 DNA: TGTGCCAGCAGCCCCGACAGGGGGCGCAGGGGGTCCCAGCATTTT
CDR3 protein: CASSPDRGRRGSQHF

V gene: TRBV7-7
J gene: TRBJ2-2
CDR3 length: 18
D gene: TRBD2
clone size: -
CDR3 DNA: TGTGCTAGCAGCTCCCCTCCGGGACTAGCGGGGGGGACCGGGGAGCTGTTTTTT
CDR3 protein: CASSSPPGLAGGTGELFF

V gene: TRBV6-1
J gene: TRBJ1-6
CDR3 length: 17
D gene: -
clone size: -
CDR3 DNA: TGTGCCAGCAGTGAAGTTTTCCAGGGCCATACCTATTCACCCCTCCACTTT
CDR3 protein: CASSEVFQGHTYSPLHF

V gene: TRBV5-4
J gene: TRBJ1-1
CDR3 length: 15
D gene: -
clone size: -
CDR3 DNA: TGTGCCAGCAGCTTGGAACCTCAAGTAGCCACTGAAGCTTTCTTT
CDR3 protein: CASSLEPQVATEAFF

V gene: TRBV6-5
J gene: TRBJ2-7
CDR3 length: 15
D gene: TRBD1
clone size: few
CDR3 DNA: TGTGCCAGCAACCCTGACTCCGGGACAGCCTACGAGCAGTACTTC
CDR3 protein: CASNPDSGTAYEQYF

V gene: TRBV9
J gene: TRBJ2-5
CDR3 length: 15
D gene: -
clone size: -
CDR3 DNA: TGTGCCAGCAGCGTTGGGTTAGGAGAACAAGAGACCCAGTACTTC
CDR3 protein: CASSVGLGEQETQYF

V gene: TRBV13
J gene: TRBJ1-1
CDR3 length: 12
D gene: -
clone size: -
CDR3 DNA: TGTGCCAGCAGCTTATTTAGAACTGAAGCTTTCTTT
CDR3 protein: CASSLFRTEAFF

V gene: TRBV13
J gene: TRBJ1-2
CDR3 length: 14
D gene: TRBD1
clone size: -
CDR3 DNA: TGTGCCAGCAGCTTAACCTACGGACAGGGAGGCTACACCTTC
CDR3 protein: CASSLTYGQGGYTF

V gene: TRBV15
J gene: TRBJ2-1
CDR3 length: 13
D gene: TRBD2
clone size: -
CDR3 DNA: TGTGCCACCAGCCGGCCAGCGGGGGGTTTGCAGTTCTTC
CDR3 protein: CATSRPAGGLQFF

V gene: TRBV27
J gene: TRBJ2-7
CDR3 length: 15
D gene: -
clone size: -
CDR3 DNA: TGTGCCAGCAGTTTAAGGGGGGGGGCGCGTTACGAGCAGTACTTC
CDR3 protein: CASSLRGGARYEQYF